A selection of T cell receptor beta chains follows, all from one sample in a study of OX40 agonist ivuxolimab in advanced cancers. This table comes from immunoSEQ multiplex PCR, and its TCRdb copy is limited to in-frame clones, with some not included. The sample has around 27,000 clones, 84% seen once. The specimen comprised CD4+ or CD8+ T cells sorted from blood, sampled in a trial of the OX40 agonist ivuxolimab. All receptors derive from an adult with an advanced solid tumor such as melanoma, head and neck, liver or kidney cancer. Each CDR3 is given with its conserved first and last residue. D genes are given only for firm matches. Rows may omit the clone size; those that give it use once, few, many or a size class.

v_call	clone_size	j_call	d_call	cdr3_aa	cdr3_nt
TRBV2	.	TRBJ2-7	.	CASSELGLGTGVSYEQYF	TGTGCCAGCAGTGAATTGGGACTAGGGACAGGTGTCTCCTACGAGCAGTACTTC
TRBV25-1	.	TRBJ2-5	.	CASSESSSGARQETQYF	TGTGCCAGCAGTGAATCCTCCTCGGGAGCGAGGCAAGAGACCCAGTACTTC
TRBV30	once	TRBJ1-2	TRBD1	CAWSVVDRGHYGYTF	TGTGCCTGGAGTGTAGTTGACAGGGGGCACTATGGCTACACCTTC
TRBV30	once	TRBJ2-7	TRBD1	CAWSVVPGQYYEQYF	TGTGCCTGGAGTGTAGTGCCGGGACAGTACTACGAGCAGTACTTC
TRBV7-9	few	TRBJ1-1	.	CAGESGFLGTEAFF	TGTGCCGGTGAATCGGGGTTTCTCGGCACTGAAGCTTTCTTT
TRBV29-1	.	TRBJ1-1	.	CSVEPGSSTEAFF	TGCAGCGTTGAACCGGGATCGAGCACTGAAGCTTTCTTT
TRBV4-1	.	TRBJ1-1	.	CASSQGLGEAFF	TGCGCCAGCAGCCAAGGACTGGGTGAAGCTTTCTTT
TRBV28	.	TRBJ1-5	.	CASSLLGAQPQHF	TGTGCCAGCAGTTTATTAGGGGCCCAGCCCCAGCATTTT
TRBV18	.	TRBJ2-7	.	CASSPPRRLGIEQYF	TGTGCCAGCTCACCACCTCGACGACTAGGGATCGAGCAGTACTTC
TRBV19	.	TRBJ1-1	TRBD1	CATGQSYMNTEAFF	TGTGCCACGGGACAGTCCTATATGAACACTGAAGCTTTCTTT
TRBV10-3	.	TRBJ2-5	.	CAISEGTQETQYF	TGTGCCATCAGTGAGGGGACCCAAGAGACCCAGTACTTC
TRBV28	.	TRBJ2-7	TRBD1	CASSLYPWTGRSYEQYF	TGTGCCAGCAGCCTATACCCCTGGACAGGGAGGTCCTACGAGCAGTACTTC
TRBV23-1	.	TRBJ1-2	.	CASSQWDTSIIGYTF	TGCGCCAGCAGTCAATGGGACACAAGTATAATTGGCTACACCTTC
TRBV4-2	.	TRBJ2-7	.	CASSQETTASELYEQYF	TGTGCCAGCAGCCAAGAAACCACGGCTAGCGAGCTTTACGAGCAGTACTTC
TRBV7-9	once	TRBJ2-1	TRBD2	CASSAGLVLDEQFF	TGTGCCAGCAGCGCAGGACTAGTCTTGGATGAGCAGTTCTTC
TRBV7-9	.	TRBJ2-5	.	CASSPPAGQTLQETQYF	TGTGCCAGCAGCCCCCCCGCGGGACAGACCCTACAAGAGACCCAGTACTTC
TRBV5-1	.	TRBJ1-1	.	CASSGTTGTGAFF	TGCGCCAGCAGCGGAACTACAGGGACTGGAGCTTTCTTT
TRBV14	.	TRBJ2-5	.	CASSPHGRGKETQYF	TGTGCCAGCAGCCCCCATGGAAGGGGGAAAGAGACCCAGTACTTC
TRBV5-6	.	TRBJ1-3	.	CASSLALSSGNTIYF	TGTGCCAGCAGCTTGGCTCTCAGCTCTGGAAACACCATATATTTT
TRBV11-2	once	TRBJ2-7	.	CASSLGGFWEQYF	TGTGCCAGCAGCTTAGGTGGGTTTTGGGAGCAGTACTTC
TRBV19	.	TRBJ1-5	.	CASTKNPDGDQPQHF	TGTGCCAGTACCAAAAACCCCGACGGGGATCAGCCCCAGCATTTT
TRBV5-6	few	TRBJ2-7	.	CASSSDIFYEQYF	TGTGCCAGCAGCTCCGACATATTCTACGAGCAGTACTTC
TRBV7-9	.	TRBJ1-4	TRBD1	CASSRGRDSNEKLFF	TGTGCCAGCAGCCGGGGCCGGGACAGTAATGAAAAACTGTTTTTT
TRBV28	.	TRBJ2-2	TRBD2	CASSFGLAGARELFF	TGTGCCAGCAGTTTTGGACTAGCGGGCGCGAGGGAGCTGTTTTTT
TRBV7-3	.	TRBJ2-7	.	CASSYTGSHEQYF	TGTGCCAGCAGCTACACGGGTTCCCACGAGCAGTACTTC
TRBV12-5	many	TRBJ1-5	.	CASCNQPQHF	TGTGCTAGTTGCAATCAGCCCCAGCATTTT
TRBV28	.	TRBJ1-5	TRBD1	CASSLEGGASNQPQHF	TGTGCCAGCAGTTTAGAAGGGGGCGCGTCCAATCAGCCCCAGCATTTT
TRBV7-8	.	TRBJ2-1	TRBD2	CASSPQRGDNEQFF	TGTGCCAGCAGCCCCCAGCGGGGGGACAATGAGCAGTTCTTC
TRBV4-2	once	TRBJ1-2	.	CASSPDHQSRGYGYTF	TGTGCCAGCAGCCCTGACCACCAGTCACGGGGCTATGGCTACACCTTC
TRBV4-2	.	TRBJ2-1	TRBD2	CASSQTLAGGINNEQFF	TGTGCCAGCAGCCAAACTCTGGCGGGAGGAATCAATAATGAGCAGTTCTTC
TRBV7-6	once	TRBJ2-2	TRBD1	CASRPDRGRQTGELFF	TGTGCCAGCAGACCCGACAGGGGGCGCCAGACCGGGGAGCTGTTTTTT
TRBV7-9	.	TRBJ2-5	.	CASSGGQQETQYF	TGTGCCAGCAGCGGTGGACAGCAAGAGACCCAGTACTTC
TRBV6-6	.	TRBJ2-7	TRBD2	CASSYGLAGTYEQYF	TGTGCCAGCAGTTACGGACTAGCGGGGACCTACGAGCAGTACTTC
TRBV6-1	.	TRBJ2-2	TRBD1	CASNTLQGATGELFF	TGTGCCAGCAACACATTACAGGGGGCAACCGGGGAGCTGTTTTTT
TRBV9	.	TRBJ2-5	.	CASSVETGQETQYF	TGTGCCAGCAGCGTAGAAACCGGCCAAGAGACCCAGTACTTC
TRBV11-3	.	TRBJ2-6	.	CASSTRGVNVLTF	TGTGCCAGCAGCACGCGCGGTGTCAACGTCCTGACTTTC
TRBV4-3	few	TRBJ1-1	.	CASSQDGWLNTEAFF	TGCGCCAGCAGCCAAGATGGTTGGTTGAACACTGAAGCTTTCTTT
TRBV28	.	TRBJ1-1	.	CASIHRAPYTEAFF	TGTGCCAGCATACACAGAGCCCCTTACACTGAAGCTTTCTTT
TRBV7-8	.	TRBJ1-1	.	CASSWAAGATEAFF	TGTGCCAGCAGTTGGGCGGCTGGGGCCACTGAAGCTTTCTTT
TRBV6-6	.	TRBJ2-7	.	CASSYGAGSEQYF	TGTGCCAGCAGTTACGGTGCAGGGTCCGAGCAGTACTTC
TRBV7-4	.	TRBJ2-3	TRBD2	CASTLLLAGEVDTQYF	TGTGCCAGCACCCTCTTACTAGCGGGAGAAGTAGATACGCAGTATTTT
TRBV7-3	.	TRBJ2-3	TRBD2	CASAKGTSETDTQYF	TGTGCCAGCGCTAAAGGGACTAGCGAAACAGATACGCAGTATTTT